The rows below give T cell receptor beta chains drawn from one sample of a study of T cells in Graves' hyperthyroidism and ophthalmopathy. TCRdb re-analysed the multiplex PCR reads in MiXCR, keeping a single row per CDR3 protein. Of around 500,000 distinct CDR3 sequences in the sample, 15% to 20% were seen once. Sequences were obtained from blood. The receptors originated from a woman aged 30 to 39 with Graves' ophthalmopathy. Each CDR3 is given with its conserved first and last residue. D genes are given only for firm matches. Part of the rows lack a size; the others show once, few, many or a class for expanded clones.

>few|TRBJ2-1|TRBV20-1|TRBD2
CSAGGTSGRAQDEQFF
TGCAGCGCGGGGGGGACTAGCGGGAGGGCCCAGGATGAGCAGTTCTTC
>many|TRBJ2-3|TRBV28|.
CASSSPVLGTDTQYF
TGTGCCAGCAGTTCCCCCGTATTAGGCACAGATACGCAGTATTTT
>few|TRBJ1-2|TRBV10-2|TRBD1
CAIHAVGQGRGYTF
TGCGCCATCCACGCCGTCGGACAGGGCCGGGGCTACACCTTC
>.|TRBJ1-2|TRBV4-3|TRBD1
CASSRGQGRNGYTF
TGCGCCAGCAGCAGAGGACAGGGGCGAAATGGCTACACCTTC
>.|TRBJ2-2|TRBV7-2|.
CASSWSWEMGQSTGELFF
TGTGCCAGCAGCTGGAGCTGGGAGATGGGGCAAAGTACCGGGGAGCTGTTTTTT
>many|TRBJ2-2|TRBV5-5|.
CASSARASARGTGELFF
TGTGCCAGCAGCGCGAGGGCTAGTGCTCGGGGGACCGGGGAGCTGTTTTTT
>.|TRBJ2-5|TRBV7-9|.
CASSLTLPGDTQYF
TGTGCCAGCAGCTTAACTCTGCCAGGGGACACCCAGTACTTC
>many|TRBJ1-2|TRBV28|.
CASTPGERIGYTF
TGTGCCAGCACACCGGGGGAAAGGATTGGCTACACCTTC
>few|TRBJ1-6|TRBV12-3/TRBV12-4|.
CASSLWARDNSPLHF
TGTGCCAGCAGTTTGTGGGCTCGAGATAATTCACCCCTCCACTTT
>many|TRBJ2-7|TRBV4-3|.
CASSQGDTSYEQYF
TGCGCCAGCAGCCAAGGGGACACCTCCTACGAGCAGTACTTC
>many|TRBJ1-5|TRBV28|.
CASDRGSNQPQHF
TGTGCCAGTGATAGGGGGAGTAATCAGCCCCAGCATTTT
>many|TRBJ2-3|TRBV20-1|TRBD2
CSATLGLAGNTDTQYF
TGCAGTGCTACCCTGGGGCTAGCGGGAAACACAGATACGCAGTATTTT
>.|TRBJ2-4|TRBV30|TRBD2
CAWSFEWASGRNIQYF
TGTGCCTGGAGTTTCGAATGGGCTAGCGGGAGAAACATTCAGTACTTC
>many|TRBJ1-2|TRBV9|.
CASSVGVGANYGYTF
TGTGCCAGCAGCGTAGGTGTCGGAGCTAACTATGGCTACACCTTC
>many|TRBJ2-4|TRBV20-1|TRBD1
CSAPGQAGAAKNIQYF
TGCAGTGCTCCGGGACAGGCAGGGGCCGCCAAAAACATTCAGTACTTC
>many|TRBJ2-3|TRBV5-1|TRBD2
CASSLDPAGTTDTQYF
TGCGCCAGCAGCTTGGACCCAGCGGGAACCACAGATACGCAGTATTTT
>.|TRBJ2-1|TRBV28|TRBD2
CASSLEGLAGVGEQFF
TGTGCCAGCAGTTTGGAAGGACTAGCGGGAGTTGGCGAGCAGTTCTTC
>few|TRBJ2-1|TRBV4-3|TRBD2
CASSQDVSLAGGYNEQFF
TGCGCCAGCAGCCAAGATGTCTCCCTAGCGGGAGGGTACAATGAGCAGTTCTTC
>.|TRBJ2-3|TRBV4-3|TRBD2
CASSQVAAGELTDTQYF
TGCGCCAGCAGCCAAGTCGCAGCGGGAGAGCTAACAGATACGCAGTATTTT
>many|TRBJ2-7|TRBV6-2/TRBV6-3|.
CASSYSPTERITPSYEQYF
TGTGCCAGCAGTTACTCGCCCACGGAACGCATAACACCCTCCTACGAGCAGTACTTC
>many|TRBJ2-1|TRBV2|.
CASSGQLGFYAEQFF
TGTGCCAGCAGTGGACAGTTGGGGTTTTACGCCGAGCAGTTCTTC
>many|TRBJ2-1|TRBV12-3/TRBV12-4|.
CASNLLVQGRDEQFF
TGTGCCAGCAATCTATTGGTACAGGGAAGGGATGAGCAGTTCTTC
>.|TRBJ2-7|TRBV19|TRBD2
CASSTLGSGSSYEQYF
TGTGCCAGTAGTACCCTGGGTAGCGGGAGCTCCTACGAGCAGTACTTC
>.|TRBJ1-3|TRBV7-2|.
CASSLSTASGNTIYF
TGTGCCAGCAGCTTATCGACGGCCTCTGGAAACACCATATATTTT
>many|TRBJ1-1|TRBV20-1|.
CSARLGTHTEAFF
TGCAGTGCTAGGCTAGGAACACACACTGAAGCTTTCTTT
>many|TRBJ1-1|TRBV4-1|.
CASSQDGREKAFF
TGCGCCAGCAGCCAAGATGGTAGGGAAAAAGCTTTCTTT
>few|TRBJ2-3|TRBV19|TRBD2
CASSMGSGRTDTQYF
TGTGCCAGTAGTATGGGGAGCGGGAGGACAGATACGCAGTATTTT
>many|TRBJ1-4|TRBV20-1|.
CSAPTETNEKLFF
TGCAGTGCGCCGACAGAGACTAATGAAAAACTGTTTTTT
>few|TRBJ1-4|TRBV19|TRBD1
CASSPGQGAGEKLFF
TGTGCCAGTAGTCCCGGACAGGGGGCCGGTGAAAAACTGTTTTTT
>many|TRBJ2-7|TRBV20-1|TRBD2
CSASLWREASYEQYF
TGCAGTGCTAGCCTCTGGCGGGAGGCGTCCTACGAGCAGTACTTC
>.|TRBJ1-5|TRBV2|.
CASNGGAYSNQPQHF
TGTGCCAGCAACGGGGGGGCTTATAGCAATCAGCCCCAGCATTTT
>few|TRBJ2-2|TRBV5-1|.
CASSSSRTNTGELFF
TGCGCCAGCAGCTCGTCCCGGACGAACACCGGGGAGCTGTTTTTT
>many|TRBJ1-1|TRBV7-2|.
CASSLRGWDTEAFF
TGTGCCAGCAGCTTAAGGGGTTGGGACACTGAAGCTTTCTTT
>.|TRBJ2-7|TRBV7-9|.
CASSSLTSEQYF
TGTGCCAGCAGCTCCCTGACGTCCGAGCAGTACTTC
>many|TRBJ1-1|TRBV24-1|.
CATSDLGGTEAFF
TGTGCCACCAGTGATTTGGGGGGCACTGAAGCTTTCTTT
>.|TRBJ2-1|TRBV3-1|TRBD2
CASSPIPGAGGPYINEQFF
TGTGCCAGCAGCCCTATCCCGGGGGCGGGAGGGCCATATATCAATGAGCAGTTCTTC
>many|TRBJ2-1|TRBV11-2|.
CASSLGVGNEQFF
TGTGCCAGCAGCTTAGGAGTTGGGAATGAGCAGTTCTTC
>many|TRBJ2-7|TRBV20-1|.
CSAGGPLARGPEGEQYF
TGCAGTGCTGGAGGACCTTTGGCGCGAGGGCCGGAGGGCGAGCAGTACTTC
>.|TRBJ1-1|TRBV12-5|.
CASGLGRTEAFF
TGTGCTAGTGGTCTTGGGAGGACTGAAGCTTTCTTT
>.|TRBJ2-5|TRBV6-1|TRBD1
CASSSDRPQETQYF
TGTGCCAGCAGCTCGGACAGGCCTCAAGAGACCCAGTACTTC
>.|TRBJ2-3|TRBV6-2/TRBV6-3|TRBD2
CASSYSPTSGRAGGTDTQYF
TGTGCCAGCAGTTACTCTCCAACTAGCGGGAGGGCCGGGGGCACAGATACGCAGTATTTT
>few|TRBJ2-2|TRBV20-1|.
CSARYGTSANTGELFF
TGCAGTGCTCGATATGGGACATCCGCGAACACCGGGGAGCTGTTTTTT
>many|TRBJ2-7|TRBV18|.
CASSPRSAGDEQYF
TGTGCCAGCTCACCACGGAGCGCAGGGGACGAGCAGTACTTC
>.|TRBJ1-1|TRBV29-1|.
CSVQVGMGAFF
TGCAGCGTTCAGGTGGGGATGGGAGCTTTCTTT
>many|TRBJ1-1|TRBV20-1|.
CSASPGANTEAFF
TGCAGTGCTAGTCCGGGGGCGAACACTGAAGCTTTCTTT